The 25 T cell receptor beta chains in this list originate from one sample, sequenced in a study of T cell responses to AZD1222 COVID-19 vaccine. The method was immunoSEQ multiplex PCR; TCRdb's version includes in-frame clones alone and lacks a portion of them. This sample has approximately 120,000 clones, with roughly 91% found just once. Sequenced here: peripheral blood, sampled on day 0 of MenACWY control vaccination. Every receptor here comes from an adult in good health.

The CDR3 reads CASSYAESNYGYTF. In nucleotides, the CDR3 is TGTGCCAGCAGTTACGCAGAGTCTAACTATGGCTACACCTTC. The V call is TRBV6-5, the J call TRBJ1-2; unclear D gene. This CDR3 is 14 amino acids long. Germline CDR1 reads MNHEY; CDR2 reads SVGAGI. V lost 2 bases to trimming and J lost 0 bases, with 7 bases between them.

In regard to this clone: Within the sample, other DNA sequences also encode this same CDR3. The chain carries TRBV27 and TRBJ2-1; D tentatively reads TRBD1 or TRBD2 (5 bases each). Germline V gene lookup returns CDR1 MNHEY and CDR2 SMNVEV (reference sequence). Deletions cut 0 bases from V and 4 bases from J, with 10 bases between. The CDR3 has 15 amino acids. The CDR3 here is CASSLSGDGYNEQFF. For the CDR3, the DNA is TGTGCCAGCAGTTTATCGGGGGACGGGTACAATGAGCAGTTCTTC.

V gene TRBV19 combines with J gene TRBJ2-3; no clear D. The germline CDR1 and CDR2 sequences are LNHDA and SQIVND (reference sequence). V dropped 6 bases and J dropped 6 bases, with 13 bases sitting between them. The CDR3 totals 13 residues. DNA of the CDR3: TGTGCCAGTAGGCTCATAGCAGGCGATACGCAGTATTTT. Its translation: CASRLIAGDTQYF.

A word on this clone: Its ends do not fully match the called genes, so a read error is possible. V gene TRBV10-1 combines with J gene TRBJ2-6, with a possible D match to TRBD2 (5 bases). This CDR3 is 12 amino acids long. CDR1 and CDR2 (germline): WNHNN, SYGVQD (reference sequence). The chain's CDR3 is CASCDRRGVLTF. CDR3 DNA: TGCGCCAGCTGTGACCGCCGGGGCGTCCTGACTTTC.

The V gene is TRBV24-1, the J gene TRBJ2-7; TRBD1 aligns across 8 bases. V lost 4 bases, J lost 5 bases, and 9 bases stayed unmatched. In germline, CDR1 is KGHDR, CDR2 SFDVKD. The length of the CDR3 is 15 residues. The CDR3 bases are TGTGCCACCAGTGACCGCAGACAGGGGATCCACGAGCAGTACTTC. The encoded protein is CATSDRRQGIHEQYF.

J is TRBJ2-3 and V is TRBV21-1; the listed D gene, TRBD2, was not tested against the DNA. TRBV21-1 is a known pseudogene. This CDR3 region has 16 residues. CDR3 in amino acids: CASSKGGSGGPDTQYF. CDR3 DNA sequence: TGTGCCAGCAGCAAAGGCGGTAGCGGGGGCCCGGATACGCAGTATTTT.

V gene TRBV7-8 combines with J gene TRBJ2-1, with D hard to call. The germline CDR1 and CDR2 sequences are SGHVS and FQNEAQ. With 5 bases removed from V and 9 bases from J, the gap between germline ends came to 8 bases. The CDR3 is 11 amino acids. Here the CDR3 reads CASSPLREQFF. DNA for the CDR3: TGTGCCAGCAGCCCACTTCGTGAGCAGTTCTTC.

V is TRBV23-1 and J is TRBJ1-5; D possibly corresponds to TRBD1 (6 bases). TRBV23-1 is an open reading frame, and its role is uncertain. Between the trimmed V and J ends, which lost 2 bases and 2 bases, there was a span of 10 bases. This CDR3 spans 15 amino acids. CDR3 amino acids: CASSQTGWRNQPQHF. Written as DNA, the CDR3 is TGCGCCAGCAGTCAAACAGGGTGGCGCAATCAGCCCCAGCATTTT.

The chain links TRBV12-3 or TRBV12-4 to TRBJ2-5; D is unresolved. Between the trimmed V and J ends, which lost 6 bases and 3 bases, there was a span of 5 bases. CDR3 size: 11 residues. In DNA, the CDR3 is TGTGCCAGCAGAACTGAAGAGACCCAGTACTTC. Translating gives CASRTEETQYF.

The CDR3 bases are TGCGCCAGCAGCTTTCTAGCGGGAGACACCGGGGAGCTGTTTTTT. Residues: CASSFLAGDTGELFF. V is TRBV5-1 and J is TRBJ2-2; 10 nucleotides align to TRBD2. CDR3 length equals 15 residues. Germline V gene data show CDR1 as SGHRS and CDR2 as YFSETQ. J gave up 3 bases and V 2 bases, and 1 base lay outside the gene matches.

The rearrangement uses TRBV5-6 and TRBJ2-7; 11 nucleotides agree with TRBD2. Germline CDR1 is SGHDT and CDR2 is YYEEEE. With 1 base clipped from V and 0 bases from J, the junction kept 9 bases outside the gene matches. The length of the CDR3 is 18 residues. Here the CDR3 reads CASSLLLAGGPSSYEQYF. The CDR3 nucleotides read TGTGCCAGCAGCTTGCTATTAGCGGGAGGGCCTTCCTCCTACGAGCAGTACTTC.

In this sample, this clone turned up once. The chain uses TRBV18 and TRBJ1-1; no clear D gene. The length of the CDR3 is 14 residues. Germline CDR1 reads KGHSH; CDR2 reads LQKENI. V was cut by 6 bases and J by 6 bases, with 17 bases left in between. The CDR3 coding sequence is TGTGCCAGCTCCTTAAGGGCTCGGGAAGCTGAAGCTTTCTTT. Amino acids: CASSLRAREAEAFF.

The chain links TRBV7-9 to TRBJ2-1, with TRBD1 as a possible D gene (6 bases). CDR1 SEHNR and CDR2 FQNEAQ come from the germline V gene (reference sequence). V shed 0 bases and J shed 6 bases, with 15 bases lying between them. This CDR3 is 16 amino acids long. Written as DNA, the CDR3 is TGTGCCAGCAGCTTAGCCAGGGGAGAGGTGTCCAATGAGCAGTTCTTC. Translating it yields CASSLARGEVSNEQFF.

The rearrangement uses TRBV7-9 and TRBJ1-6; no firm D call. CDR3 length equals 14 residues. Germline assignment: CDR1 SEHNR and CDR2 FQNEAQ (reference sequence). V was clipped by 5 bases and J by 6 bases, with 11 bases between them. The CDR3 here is CASSVGNSNSPLHF. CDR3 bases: TGTGCCAGCAGCGTCGGGAACTCTAATTCACCCCTCCACTTT.

CDR3 sequence (DNA): TGTGCCAGCAGCCTAAACCAGGACACTTACAATGAGCAGTTCTTC. Translating gives CASSLNQDTYNEQFF. The chain carries TRBV7-6 and TRBJ2-1; weak D call: TRBD1 (5 bases). V gave up 5 bases and J gave up 4 bases, with 15 bases separating them. The CDR3 sequence is 15 residues long. The germline V gene has CDR1 SGHVS and CDR2 FNYEAQ.

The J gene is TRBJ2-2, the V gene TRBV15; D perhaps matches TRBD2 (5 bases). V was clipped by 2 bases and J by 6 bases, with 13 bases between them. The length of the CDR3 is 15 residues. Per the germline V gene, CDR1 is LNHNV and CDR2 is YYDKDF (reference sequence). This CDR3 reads CATSRLAPGAGELFF. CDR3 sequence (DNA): TGTGCCACCAGCAGACTAGCCCCGGGCGCCGGGGAGCTGTTTTTT.

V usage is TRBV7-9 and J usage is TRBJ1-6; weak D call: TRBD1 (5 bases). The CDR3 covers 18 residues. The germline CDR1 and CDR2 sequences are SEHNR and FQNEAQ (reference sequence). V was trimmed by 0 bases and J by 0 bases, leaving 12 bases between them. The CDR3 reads CASSLAPRQSSYNSPLHF. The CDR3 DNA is TGTGCCAGCAGCTTAGCCCCCCGACAGAGCTCCTATAATTCACCCCTCCACTTT.

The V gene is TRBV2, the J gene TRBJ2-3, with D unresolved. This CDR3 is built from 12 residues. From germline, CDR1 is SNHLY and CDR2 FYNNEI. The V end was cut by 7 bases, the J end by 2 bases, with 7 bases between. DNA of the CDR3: TGTGCCAGCAAGTCTCACACAGATACGCAGTATTTT. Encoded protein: CASKSHTDTQYF.

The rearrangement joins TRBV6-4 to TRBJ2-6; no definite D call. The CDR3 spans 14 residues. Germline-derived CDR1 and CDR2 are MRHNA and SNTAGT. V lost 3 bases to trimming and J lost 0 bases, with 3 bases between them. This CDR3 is CASSEDSGANVLTF. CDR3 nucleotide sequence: TGTGCCAGCAGTGAGGACTCTGGGGCCAACGTCCTGACTTTC.

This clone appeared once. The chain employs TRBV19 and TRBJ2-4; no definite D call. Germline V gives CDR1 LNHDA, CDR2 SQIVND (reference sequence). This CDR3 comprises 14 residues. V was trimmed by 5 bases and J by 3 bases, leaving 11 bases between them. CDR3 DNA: TGTGCCAGTAGTCCCCACGGTAGCAAAAACATTCAGTACTTC. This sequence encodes CASSPHGSKNIQYF.

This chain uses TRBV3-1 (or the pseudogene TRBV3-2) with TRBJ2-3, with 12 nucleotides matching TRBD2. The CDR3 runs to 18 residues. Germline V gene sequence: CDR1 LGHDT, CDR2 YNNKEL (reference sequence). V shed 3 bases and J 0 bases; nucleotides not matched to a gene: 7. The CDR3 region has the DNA TGTGCCAGCAGCCACGGGACTAGCGGGTTTCCAAGCACAGATACGCAGTATTTT. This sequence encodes CASSHGTSGFPSTDTQYF.

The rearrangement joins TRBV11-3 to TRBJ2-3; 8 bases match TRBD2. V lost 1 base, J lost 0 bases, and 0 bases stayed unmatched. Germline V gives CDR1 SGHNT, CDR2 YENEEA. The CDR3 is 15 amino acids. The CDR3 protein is CASSLGTSSTDTQYF. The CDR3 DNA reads TGTGCCAGCAGCTTAGGGACTAGCAGCACAGATACGCAGTATTTT. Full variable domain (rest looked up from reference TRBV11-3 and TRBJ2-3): EAGVVQSPRYKIIEKKQPVAFWCNPISGHNTLYWYLQNLGQGPELLIRYENEEAVDDSQLPKDRFSAERLKGVDSTLKIQPAELGDSAVYLCASSLGTSSTDTQYFGPGTRLTVL.

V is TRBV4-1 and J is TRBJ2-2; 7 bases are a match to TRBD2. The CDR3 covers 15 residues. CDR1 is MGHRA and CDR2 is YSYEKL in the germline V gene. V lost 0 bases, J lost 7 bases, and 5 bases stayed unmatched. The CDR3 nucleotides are TGCGCCAGCAGCCAAGATGGGAGGGGTTTCGGGGAGCTGTTTTTT. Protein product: CASSQDGRGFGELFF.

CDR3 amino acids: CASSFGGPIHTEAFF. The CDR3 DNA sequence: TGTGCCAGCAGCTTCGGGGGGCCAATACACACTGAAGCTTTCTTT. The genes are TRBV5-4 and TRBJ1-1; D is possibly TRBD1 (6 bases). The length of the CDR3 is 15 residues. V lost 2 bases and J lost 3, with 14 bases in between. Germline V gives CDR1 SGHNT, CDR2 YYREEE (reference sequence).

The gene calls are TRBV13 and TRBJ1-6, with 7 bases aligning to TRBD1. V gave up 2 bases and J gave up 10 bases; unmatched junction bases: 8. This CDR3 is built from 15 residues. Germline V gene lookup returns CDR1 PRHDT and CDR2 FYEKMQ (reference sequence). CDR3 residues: CASSLHRQGGSPLHF. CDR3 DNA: TGTGCCAGCAGCTTACATCGACAGGGCGGGTCACCCCTCCACTTT.